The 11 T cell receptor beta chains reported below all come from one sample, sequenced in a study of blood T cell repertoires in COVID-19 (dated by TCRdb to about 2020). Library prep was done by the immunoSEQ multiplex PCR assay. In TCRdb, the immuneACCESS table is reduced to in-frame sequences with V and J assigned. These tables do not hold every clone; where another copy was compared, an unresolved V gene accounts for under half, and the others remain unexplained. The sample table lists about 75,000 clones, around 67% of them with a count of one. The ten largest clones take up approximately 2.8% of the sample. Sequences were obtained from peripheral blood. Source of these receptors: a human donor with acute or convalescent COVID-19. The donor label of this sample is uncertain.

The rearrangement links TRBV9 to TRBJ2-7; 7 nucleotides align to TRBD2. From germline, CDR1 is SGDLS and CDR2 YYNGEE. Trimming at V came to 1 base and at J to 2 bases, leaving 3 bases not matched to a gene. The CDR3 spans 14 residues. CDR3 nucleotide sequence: TGTGCCAGCAGCGTATCTAGCGGAGCCTACGAGCAGTACTTC. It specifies CASSVSSGAYEQYF.

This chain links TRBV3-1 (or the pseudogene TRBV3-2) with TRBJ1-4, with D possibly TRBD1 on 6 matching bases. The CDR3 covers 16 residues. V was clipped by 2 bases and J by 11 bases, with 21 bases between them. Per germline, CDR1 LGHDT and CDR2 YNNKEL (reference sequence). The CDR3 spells CASSQTWHREFFKLFF. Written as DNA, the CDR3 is TGTGCCAGCAGCCAAACGTGGCACAGGGAGTTTTTTAAACTGTTTTTT.

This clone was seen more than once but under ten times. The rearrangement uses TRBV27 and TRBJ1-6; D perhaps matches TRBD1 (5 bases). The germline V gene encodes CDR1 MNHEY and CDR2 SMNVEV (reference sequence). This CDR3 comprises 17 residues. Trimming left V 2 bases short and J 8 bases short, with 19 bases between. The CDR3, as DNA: TGTGCCAGCAGTTTACAGCGGGGCTCAGCGCAGGATTCACCCCTCCACTTT. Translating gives CASSLQRGSAQDSPLHF.

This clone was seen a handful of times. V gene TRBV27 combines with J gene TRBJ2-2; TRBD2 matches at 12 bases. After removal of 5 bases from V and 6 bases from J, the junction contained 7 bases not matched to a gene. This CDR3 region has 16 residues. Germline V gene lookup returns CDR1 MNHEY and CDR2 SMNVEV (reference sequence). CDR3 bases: TGTGCCAGCAGTCTCTCTAGCGGGAGGGCCCCCGGGGAGCTGTTTTTT. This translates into CASSLSSGRAPGELFF.

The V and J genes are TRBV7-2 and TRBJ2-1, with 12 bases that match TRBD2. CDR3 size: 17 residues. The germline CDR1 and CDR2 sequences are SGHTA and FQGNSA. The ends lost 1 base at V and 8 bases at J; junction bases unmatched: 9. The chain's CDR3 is CASSLVTSGRIAHEQFF. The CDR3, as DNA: TGTGCCAGCAGCTTAGTAACTAGCGGGAGGATTGCCCATGAGCAGTTCTTC.

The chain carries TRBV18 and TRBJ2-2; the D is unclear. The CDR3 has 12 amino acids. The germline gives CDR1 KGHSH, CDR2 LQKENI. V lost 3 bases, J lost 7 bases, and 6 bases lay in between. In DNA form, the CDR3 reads TGTGCCAGCTCACCGTATCGCGGGGAGCTGTTTTTT. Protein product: CASSPYRGELFF.

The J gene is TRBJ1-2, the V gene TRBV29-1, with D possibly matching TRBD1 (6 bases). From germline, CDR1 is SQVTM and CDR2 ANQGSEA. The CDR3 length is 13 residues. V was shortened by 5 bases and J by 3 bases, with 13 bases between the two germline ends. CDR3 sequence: CSVWTETYYGYTF. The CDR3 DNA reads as TGCAGCGTTTGGACAGAAACCTACTATGGCTACACCTTC.

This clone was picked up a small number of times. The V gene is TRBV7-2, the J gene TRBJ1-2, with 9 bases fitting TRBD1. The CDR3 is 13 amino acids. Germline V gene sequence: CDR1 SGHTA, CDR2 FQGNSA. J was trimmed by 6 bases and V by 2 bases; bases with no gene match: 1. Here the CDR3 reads CASSLTGGNGYTF. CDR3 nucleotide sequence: TGTGCCAGCAGCTTAACAGGGGGCAATGGCTACACCTTC.

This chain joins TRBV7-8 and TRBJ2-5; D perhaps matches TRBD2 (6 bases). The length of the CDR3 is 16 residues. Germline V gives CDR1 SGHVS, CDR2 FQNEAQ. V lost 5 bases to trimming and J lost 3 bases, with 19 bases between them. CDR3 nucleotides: TGTGCCAGCAGCCCCTCCTCGCGGGGCCGGGAAGAGACCCAGTACTTC. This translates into CASSPSSRGREETQYF.

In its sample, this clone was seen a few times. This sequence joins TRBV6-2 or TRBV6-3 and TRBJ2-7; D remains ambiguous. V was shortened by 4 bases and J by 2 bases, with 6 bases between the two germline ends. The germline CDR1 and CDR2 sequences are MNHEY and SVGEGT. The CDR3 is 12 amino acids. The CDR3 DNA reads TGTGCCAGCAGTTCTACAGCCTACGAGCAGTACGTC. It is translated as CASSSTAYEQYV.

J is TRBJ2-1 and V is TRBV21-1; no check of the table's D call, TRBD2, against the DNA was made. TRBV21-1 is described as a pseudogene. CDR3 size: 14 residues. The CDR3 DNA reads TGTGCCAGCATAACGGGACTAGCGGGAGTTGAGCAGTTCTTC. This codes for CASITGLAGVEQFF.